Given below is one T cell receptor beta chain in context. Enrolled through a virtual design, the participants were between roughly 18 and 89 years of age and came from around 25 US areas. Donors were grouped by their self-reported clinical history. These data come from a study of blood T cell repertoires in COVID-19. Across the whole study: In each case, the material was cDNA or gDNA derived from T cells, B-cell-depleted T cells, or PBMCs.

J lost 5 bases, V lost 2 bases, and 6 bases had no gene match. The CDR3 covers 16 residues. Germline lookup yields CDR1 SGHNT and CDR2 YYREEE (reference sequence). Original analysis: Amplification from reference gene primers served as the basis for estimated nucleated cell counts. Libraries were prepared by immunoSEQ multiplex PCR; TCRdb keeps only in-frame clonotypes and omits some of them. D and trimming were read from the DNA, whereas the V and J calls and clone size are those reported in that table. This table holds hundreds of thousands of clones, less than 90% found once. This chain joins TRBV5-4 and TRBJ2-7; TRBD2 matches 14 bases. Sequencing was done on a sample of PBMCs or T cells enriched from blood (not recorded which). This receptor was taken from a woman in her 40s who had recovered from COVID-19. The CDR3 nucleotides read TGTGCCAGCAGCTTCCGACTAGCGGGAGGGCCCCACGAGCAGTACTTC. It codes for CASSFRLAGGPHEQYF.